Listed below are T cell receptor beta chains from one sample, sequenced in a study of identical twins. TCRdb re-called the 5' RACE reads with MiXCR, one entry per CDR3 protein. The table records 1.5 million to 2 million distinct CDR3 sequences, under 35% of them present only once. The sequenced sample consisted of cord blood. The receptors come from a newborn girl in good health. CDR3s include the opening cysteine and the closing phenylalanine or tryptophan. A D gene is named only where the DNA matches it firmly. Clone size is shown for a subset of rows, as once, few, many or a class of expanded clone.

D,size,J,length,V,DNA,CDR3
.,.,TRBJ2-3,12,TRBV7-9,TGTGCCAGCAGCTGGAGGAGGGATACGCAGTATTTT,CASSWRRDTQYF
TRBD2,.,TRBJ2-5,13,TRBV11-2,TGTGCCAGCAGCTTTGGGACTAGTGGTGTGCAGTACTTC,CASSFGTSGVQYF
.,few,TRBJ2-7,14,TRBV7-2,TGTGCCAGCAGCTTTTCCGGGGGGCATGCCGAGCAGTACTTC,CASSFSGGHAEQYF
.,few,TRBJ2-5,15,TRBV7-9,TGTGCCAGCAGCTTACCCGGACAGTTCCAAGAGACCCAGTACTTC,CASSLPGQFQETQYF
.,.,TRBJ2-7,15,TRBV5-1,TGCGCCAGCAGCTTGGTAGGTGGGGGGCCACATGAGCAGTACTTC,CASSLVGGGPHEQYF
.,few,TRBJ2-1,16,TRBV9,TGTGCCAGCAGCGCCCTCAGGGCCAGCTCCTACAATGAGCAGTTCTTC,CASSALRASSYNEQFF
.,many,TRBJ1-2,11,TRBV6-5,TGTGCCAGTCCCCCCTCCTATGGCTACACCTTC,CASPPSYGYTF
TRBD1,few,TRBJ2-1,13,TRBV28,TGTGCCAGCAGTTTGGGACAGGGGGCTGAGCAGTTCTTC,CASSLGQGAEQFF
.,few,TRBJ1-2,14,TRBV3-1,TGTGCCAGCAGCCAAGATTGGGAGGTGGGTGGCTACACCTTC,CASSQDWEVGGYTF
.,few,TRBJ2-3,15,TRBV20-1,TGCAGTGCTAGAGTGGGTTCTAGCAGCACAGATACGCAGTATTTT,CSARVGSSSTDTQYF
TRBD2,.,TRBJ2-5,15,TRBV12-3/TRBV12-4,TGTGCCAGCAGTTTATCGAGCGGGGGATGGGAGACCCAGTACTTC,CASSLSSGGWETQYF
TRBD2,many,TRBJ2-3,17,TRBV20-1,TGCAGTGCTCACCAACGGAGTAGCGGGTATTACACAGATACGCAGTATTTT,CSAHQRSSGYYTDTQYF
.,.,TRBJ1-2,12,TRBV12-3/TRBV12-4,TGTGCCAGCTCTAATCTGATCTATGGCTACACCTTC,CASSNLIYGYTF
.,.,TRBJ2-3,14,TRBV20-1,TGCAGTGCTCCGGGACTCCCTTTCACAGATACGCAGTATTTT,CSAPGLPFTDTQYF
.,.,TRBJ1-1,13,TRBV6-4,TGTGCCAGCAGTGACGGGATGAACACTGAAGCTTTCTTT,CASSDGMNTEAFF
TRBD1,many,TRBJ1-2,13,TRBV7-9,TGTGCCAGCAGCTTAGCCACAGGGGCTGGCTACACCTTC,CASSLATGAGYTF
.,.,TRBJ1-5,16,TRBV4-2,TGTGCCAGCAGCCCCCGAGGGCCCAGGGTTGGGCAGCCCCAGCATTTT,CASSPRGPRVGQPQHF
.,many,TRBJ2-7,15,TRBV12-3/TRBV12-4,TGTGCCAGCAGTTTGGGTAGGACAGCCGCCTACGAGCAGTACTTC,CASSLGRTAAYEQYF
.,.,TRBJ1-2,13,TRBV23-1,TGCGCCAGCAGTCAACGGGATGACAATGGCTACACCTTC,CASSQRDDNGYTF
.,few,TRBJ2-5,13,TRBV7-9,TGTGCCAGCAGCTTAAACACCCTAGAGACCCAGTACTTC,CASSLNTLETQYF
TRBD1,.,TRBJ2-3,15,TRBV5-1,TGCGCCAGCAGCTGTGGGGGACAGAGCACAGATACGCAGTATTTT,CASSCGGQSTDTQYF
.,many,TRBJ1-5,13,TRBV12-3/TRBV12-4,TGTGCCAGCACCTCCGGGGTCAATCAGCCCCAGCATTTT,CASTSGVNQPQHF
TRBD2,few,TRBJ2-1,16,TRBV5-1,TGCGCCAGCAGCTACGCCCACACTAGCGGGTACAATGAGCAGTTCTTC,CASSYAHTSGYNEQFF
.,.,TRBJ1-3,15,TRBV12-3/TRBV12-4,TGTGCCAGCAGGGACCAGGCCCTCTCTGGAAACACCATATATTTT,CASRDQALSGNTIYF
.,few,TRBJ2-3,16,TRBV15,TGTGCCACCAGCAGAGGGGCTAGGGAGAGCACAGATACGCAGTATTTT,CATSRGARESTDTQYF
TRBD2,few,TRBJ2-3,18,TRBV5-4,TGTGCCAGCAGCAGGATAGGGACTAGCGGGGGGTCCACAGATACGCAGTATTTT,CASSRIGTSGGSTDTQYF
.,.,TRBJ2-2,15,TRBV27,TGTGCCAGCACTACAAGCTGGGGTGCGGGAGGGGAGCTGTTTTTT,CASTTSWGAGGELFF
.,few,TRBJ1-6,15,TRBV12-3/TRBV12-4,TGTGCCAGCAGTACAGGGAAGTCCTATAATTCACCCCTCCACTTT,CASSTGKSYNSPLHF
TRBD1,.,TRBJ2-5,14,TRBV12-3/TRBV12-4,TGTGCCAGCAGTTTTGGGACAGGGTTAGAGACCCAGTACTTC,CASSFGTGLETQYF
.,few,TRBJ1-2,14,TRBV7-9,TGTGCCAGCAGCTTCTCAGGGAAAAACTATGGCTACACCTTC,CASSFSGKNYGYTF
.,few,TRBJ2-2,13,TRBV10-3,TGTGCCATCACCCAAGAGAACACCGGGGAGCTGTTTTTT,CAITQENTGELFF
.,.,TRBJ1-4,14,TRBV6-5,TGTGCCAGCAGTTACGGGGAGGGGAATGAAAAACTGTTTTTT,CASSYGEGNEKLFF
TRBD1,many,TRBJ2-7,15,TRBV28,TGTGCCAGCAGCTCCGGGACAGGGAGCTCCTACGAGCAGTACTTC,CASSSGTGSSYEQYF
TRBD1,once,TRBJ1-2,15,TRBV6-5,TGTGCCAGCACCGCCGGGCAGGGGGTACACTATGGCTACACCTTC,CASTAGQGVHYGYTF
.,many,TRBJ2-4,15,TRBV6-2/TRBV6-3,TGTGCCAGCCAATACAGGGGACTGGCCAAAAACATTCAGTACTTC,CASQYRGLAKNIQYF
.,.,TRBJ2-3,15,TRBV10-3,TGTGCCATCGGGGGTAGAGCGGGTGCACAGATTACGCAGTATTTT,CAIGGRAGAQITQYF
TRBD2,.,TRBJ2-1,15,TRBV5-1,TGCGCCAGCAGCTACCGGGAGGTACGGTACAATGAGCAGTTCTTC,CASSYREVRYNEQFF
.,few,TRBJ2-7,13,TRBV10-3,TGTGCCATCAGTCCTGCGGAGGTCAACGAGCAGTACTTC,CAISPAEVNEQYF
TRBD1,few,TRBJ2-7,18,TRBV6-5,TGTGCCAGCAGTTTACCCCCAGGACAGGGTACTCTATCCTACGAGCAGTACTTC,CASSLPPGQGTLSYEQYF
.,.,TRBJ2-5,16,TRBV3-1,TGTGCCAGCAGCCAAGGTCGGCGAACTTCCGAAGAGACCCAGTACTTC,CASSQGRRTSEETQYF
TRBD1,.,TRBJ1-1,18,TRBV29-1,TGCAGCGCAAAGCGGACAGGGGGCTTTGAGTCTATGAACACTGAAGCTTTCTTT,CSAKRTGGFESMNTEAFF
.,many,TRBJ2-7,15,TRBV27,TGTGCCAGCAGTCTAGGGAACCTTGACAGCGACGAGCAGTACTTC,CASSLGNLDSDEQYF
TRBD2,.,TRBJ2-7,17,TRBV20-1,TGCAGTGCTAGAGGGGGGTTAGCGGGGGTTGGGACCTACGAGCAGTACTTC,CSARGGLAGVGTYEQYF
TRBD2,few,TRBJ2-3,18,TRBV9,TGTGCCAGCAGCCCACATCACGAACTAGCGGGGTTTAGAGATACGCAGTATTTT,CASSPHHELAGFRDTQYF
TRBD1,few,TRBJ1-4,13,TRBV6-5,TGTGCCAGCAGACGGGACAGGGGAGAAAAACTGTTTTTT,CASRRDRGEKLFF
TRBD2,.,TRBJ2-7,12,TRBV20-1,TGCAGTGCTCGGACTAGCGTCTACGAGCGGTACTTC,CSARTSVYERYF
.,.,TRBJ2-1,13,TRBV30,TGTGCCTGGAGTGTACTAGGGACCAATGAGCAGTTCTTC,CAWSVLGTNEQFF
.,.,TRBJ1-5,16,TRBV21-1,TGTGCCAGCAGCAAAGCGCTAAGGACTCTCAATCAGCCCCAGCATTTT,CASSKALRTLNQPQHF
.,.,TRBJ2-2,12,TRBV29-1,TGCAGCGTCGCATTTGGCACCGGGGAGCTGTTTTTT,CSVAFGTGELFF
.,few,TRBJ2-7,14,TRBV24-1,TGTGCCACCAGTGACTCAGGGGGGACCTACGAGCAGTACTTC,CATSDSGGTYEQYF
TRBD2,.,TRBJ2-1,17,TRBV5-1,TGCGCCAGCGAAAAGACTAGCGGGCTGAGCTCCTACAATGAGCAGTTCTTC,CASEKTSGLSSYNEQFF
.,.,TRBJ1-6,15,TRBV20-1,TGCAGTGCCTTTCCGGGCCCGGGGAATAATTCACCCCTCCACTTT,CSAFPGPGNNSPLHF
TRBD1,few,TRBJ1-4,19,TRBV12-3/TRBV12-4,TGTGCCAGCTCCAAAACCCGGGACAGGGGGGAAGGGGCTAATGAAAAACTGTTTTTT,CASSKTRDRGEGANEKLFF
.,once,TRBJ2-4,19,TRBV21-1,TGTGCCAGCAGCAAAGGGCGGGGGACTAGCGGGCCCCTTTACAATGAGCAGTACTTC,CASSKGRGTSGPLYNEQYF
TRBD2,.,TRBJ2-3,15,TRBV12-3/TRBV12-4,TGTGCCGGCGGAGGGACTAGCGGGTACACAGATACGCAGTATTTT,CAGGGTSGYTDTQYF
TRBD1,few,TRBJ1-1,14,TRBV29-1,TGCAGCGTTGAGGCAGGGGGCGCGGACACTGAAGCTTTCTTT,CSVEAGGADTEAFF
TRBD1,.,TRBJ2-7,13,TRBV20-1,TGCAGTGCTAGGACAGGGAAAGTCTACGAGCAGTACTTC,CSARTGKVYEQYF
TRBD2,once,TRBJ2-1,18,TRBV3-1,TGTGCCAGCAGCCCGGGACTAGCGGGGGGGCCAGTGGGCAATGAGCAGTTCTTC,CASSPGLAGGPVGNEQFF
.,.,TRBJ1-5,14,TRBV12-3/TRBV12-4,TGTGCCAGCAGTCCAAGGTCCCCGGACCAGCCCCAGCATTTT,CASSPRSPDQPQHF